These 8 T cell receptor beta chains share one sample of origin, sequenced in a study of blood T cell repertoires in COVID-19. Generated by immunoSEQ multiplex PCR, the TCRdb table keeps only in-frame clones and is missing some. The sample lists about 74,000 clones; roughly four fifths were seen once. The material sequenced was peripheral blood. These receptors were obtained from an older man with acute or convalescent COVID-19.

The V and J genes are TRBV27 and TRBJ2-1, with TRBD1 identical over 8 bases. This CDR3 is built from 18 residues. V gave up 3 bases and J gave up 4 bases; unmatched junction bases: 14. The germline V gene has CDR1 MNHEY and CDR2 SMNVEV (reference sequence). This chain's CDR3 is CASSFRFRPRDRYNEQFF. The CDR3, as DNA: TGTGCCAGCAGTTTCAGGTTCCGCCCCCGGGACAGGTACAATGAGCAGTTCTTC.

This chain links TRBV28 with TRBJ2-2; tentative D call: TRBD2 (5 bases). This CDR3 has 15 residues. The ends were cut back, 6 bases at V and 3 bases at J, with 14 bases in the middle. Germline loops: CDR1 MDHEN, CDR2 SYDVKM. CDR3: CASSPGVLDTGELFF. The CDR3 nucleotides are TGTGCCAGCAGCCCCGGGGTTCTGGACACCGGGGAGCTGTTTTTT.

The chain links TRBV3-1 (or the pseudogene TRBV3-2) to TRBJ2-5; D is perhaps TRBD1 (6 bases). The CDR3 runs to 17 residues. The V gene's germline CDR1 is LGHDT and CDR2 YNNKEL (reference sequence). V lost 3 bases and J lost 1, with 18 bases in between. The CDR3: CASSQRGTVGFQETQYF. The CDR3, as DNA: TGTGCCAGCAGCCAGAGGGGGACCGTGGGGTTCCAAGAGACCCAGTACTTC.

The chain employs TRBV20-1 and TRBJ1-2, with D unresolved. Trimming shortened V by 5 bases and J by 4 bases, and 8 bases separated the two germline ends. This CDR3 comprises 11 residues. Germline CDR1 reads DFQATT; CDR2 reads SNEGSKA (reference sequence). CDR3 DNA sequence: TGCAGTGCTGAAGGAGTCTATGGCTACACCTTC. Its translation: CSAEGVYGYTF.

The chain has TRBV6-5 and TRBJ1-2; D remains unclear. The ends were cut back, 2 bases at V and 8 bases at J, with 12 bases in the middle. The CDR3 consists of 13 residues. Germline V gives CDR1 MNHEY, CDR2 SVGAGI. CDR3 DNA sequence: TGTGCCAGCAGTTACCGGGGAACGGGAGGCTACACCTTC. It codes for CASSYRGTGGYTF.

The CDR3 reads CASSVEGQYGYTF. CDR3 nucleotides: TGTGCCAGCAGCGTAGAGGGGCAGTATGGCTACACCTTC. V is TRBV9 and J is TRBJ1-2, with a weak D call TRBD1 (5 bases). Germline values: CDR1 SGDLS, CDR2 YYNGEE. The CDR3 has 13 amino acids. V lost 0 bases to trimming and J lost 5 bases, with 8 bases between them.

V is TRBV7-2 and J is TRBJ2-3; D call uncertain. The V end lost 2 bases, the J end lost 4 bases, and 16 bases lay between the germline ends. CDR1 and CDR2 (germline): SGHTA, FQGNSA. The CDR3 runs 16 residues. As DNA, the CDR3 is TGTGCCAGCAGCTTACGGAGCCCTGCGGCACCAGATACGCAGTATTTT. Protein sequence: CASSLRSPAAPDTQYF.

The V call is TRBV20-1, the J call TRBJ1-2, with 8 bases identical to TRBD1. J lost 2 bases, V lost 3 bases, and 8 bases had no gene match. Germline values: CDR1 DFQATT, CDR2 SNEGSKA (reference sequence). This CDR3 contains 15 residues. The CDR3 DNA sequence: TGCAGTGCTAGTGATCAGGGGGCAGAAAACTATGGCTACACCTTC. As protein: CSASDQGAENYGYTF.